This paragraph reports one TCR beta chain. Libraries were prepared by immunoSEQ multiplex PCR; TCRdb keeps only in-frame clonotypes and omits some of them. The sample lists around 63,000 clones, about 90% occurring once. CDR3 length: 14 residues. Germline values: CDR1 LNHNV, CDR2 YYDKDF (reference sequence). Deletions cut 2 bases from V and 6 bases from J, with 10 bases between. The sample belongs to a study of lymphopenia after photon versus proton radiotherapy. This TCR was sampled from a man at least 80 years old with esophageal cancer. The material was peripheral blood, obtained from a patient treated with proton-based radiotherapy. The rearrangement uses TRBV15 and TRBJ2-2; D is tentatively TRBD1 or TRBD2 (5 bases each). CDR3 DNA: TGTGCCACCAGCAGAAACTGGGACGCCGGGGAGCTGTTTTTT. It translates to CATSRNWDAGELFF.